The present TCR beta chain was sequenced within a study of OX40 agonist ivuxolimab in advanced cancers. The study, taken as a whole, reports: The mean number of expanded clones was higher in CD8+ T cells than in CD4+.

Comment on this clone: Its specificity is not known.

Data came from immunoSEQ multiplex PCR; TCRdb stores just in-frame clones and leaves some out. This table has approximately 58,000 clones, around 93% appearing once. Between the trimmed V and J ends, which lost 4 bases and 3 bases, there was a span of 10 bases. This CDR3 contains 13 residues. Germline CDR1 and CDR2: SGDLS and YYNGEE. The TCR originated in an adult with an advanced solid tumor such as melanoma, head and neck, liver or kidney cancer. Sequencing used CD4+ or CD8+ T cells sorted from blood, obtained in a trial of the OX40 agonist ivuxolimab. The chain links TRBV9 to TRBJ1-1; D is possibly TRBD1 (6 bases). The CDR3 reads CASSKGGYTEAFF. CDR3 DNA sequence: TGTGCCAGCAGCAAAGGGGGTTACACTGAAGCTTTCTTT. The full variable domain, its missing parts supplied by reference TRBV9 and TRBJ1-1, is DSGVTQTPKHLITATGQRVTLRCSPRSGDLSVYWYQQSLDQGLQFLIQYYNGEERAKGNILERFSAQQFPDLHSELNLSSLELGDSALYFCASSKGGYTEAFFGQGTRLTVV.